A selection of T cell receptor beta chains follows, all from one sample in a study of T cells expressing NK-cell markers. TCRdb derives one entry per CDR3 protein from the 5' RACE reads, leaving out DNA. The specimen's table records some 450,000 distinct CDR3 sequences. Sequencing used blood T cells: a sorted CD56 or NKG2C T cell subset, CD4+ or CD8+ T cells, or bulk PBMC T cells (not recorded which). Receptors were obtained from a woman between 18 and 70 years old in good health. Each CDR3 is given with its conserved first and last residue.

TRBV7-2	TRBJ1-2	CASTGQGGNYGYTF
TRBV20-1	TRBJ2-3	CSARTSGTDTQYF
TRBV6-2/TRBV6-3	TRBJ1-1	CAIHADRGTTEAFF
TRBV18	TRBJ2-2	CASSTLGGELFF
TRBV20-1	TRBJ1-5	CSAEAGGNQPQHF
TRBV18	TRBJ2-7	CASSLTGTQPSYEQYF
TRBV5-1	TRBJ2-5	CASSQDQAETQYF
TRBV6-2/TRBV6-3	TRBJ1-4	CASSYGQATNEKLFF
TRBV7-9	TRBJ1-1	CASSSIGENTEAFF
TRBV30	TRBJ1-1	CVLDSKLSTEAFF
TRBV29-1	TRBJ2-1	CSVELLAGVVEQFF
TRBV5-1	TRBJ2-5	CASSLVPTEETQYF
TRBV5-1	TRBJ1-1	CASSLLPGQIAFF
TRBV7-2	TRBJ1-2	CASSLDFSGPYTF
TRBV5-4	TRBJ2-1	CASSFGGSRDNEQFF
TRBV5-1	TRBJ2-2	CASSLGVSANTGELFF
TRBV6-5	TRBJ1-5	CASSYFLGNQPQHF
TRBV11-1	TRBJ1-2	CASSLGLQGHYGYTF
TRBV20-1	TRBJ2-5	CSARILARETQYF
TRBV20-1	TRBJ2-3	CSAPATSSWAQYF
TRBV28	TRBJ1-5	CASSFSQWASNQPQHF